This T cell receptor beta chain was recovered during a study of Graves' ophthalmopathy and Graves' hyperthyroidism. The wider study: Hyperthyroidism counted as stable given no ophthalmopathy within 18 months of follow-up.

The trim removed 5 bases at V and 5 bases at J, leaving 3 bases unmatched. The germline V gene encodes CDR1 MGHDK and CDR2 SYGVNS. The CDR3 is made up of 13 amino acids. Scientists amplified the TCR beta CDR3 regions from RNA transcripts. HTBI-primed RT-PCR formed the first round, and a multiplex PCR formed the second. TCRdb passed the multiplex PCR reads through MiXCR, listing each CDR3 protein once. The repertoire consists of over a million distinct CDR3 sequences, with less than 45% occurring once and the leading ten covering 11%. Only newly diagnosed hyperthyroidism patients aged 18 to 65, with under 2 months' duration, were enrolled. Points on this clonotype: Antigen: not known.

Findings and limits, study-wide: The model flagged ophthalmopathy progression at approximately 66% sensitivity and nearly 75% specificity. A majority of expanded thyroid clonotypes exceeding 0.001 frequency were likewise present in blood.

The sequence derives from an adult man with Graves' hyperthyroidism. The chain combines TRBV25-1 with TRBJ2-3, with 8 bases aligning to TRBD1. The specimen sequenced was peripheral blood or thyroid tissue (not recorded which). The CDR3: CASSYRGLDTQYF. As DNA, the CDR3 is TGTGCCAGCAGTTACAGGGGGTTAGATACGCAGTATTTT.